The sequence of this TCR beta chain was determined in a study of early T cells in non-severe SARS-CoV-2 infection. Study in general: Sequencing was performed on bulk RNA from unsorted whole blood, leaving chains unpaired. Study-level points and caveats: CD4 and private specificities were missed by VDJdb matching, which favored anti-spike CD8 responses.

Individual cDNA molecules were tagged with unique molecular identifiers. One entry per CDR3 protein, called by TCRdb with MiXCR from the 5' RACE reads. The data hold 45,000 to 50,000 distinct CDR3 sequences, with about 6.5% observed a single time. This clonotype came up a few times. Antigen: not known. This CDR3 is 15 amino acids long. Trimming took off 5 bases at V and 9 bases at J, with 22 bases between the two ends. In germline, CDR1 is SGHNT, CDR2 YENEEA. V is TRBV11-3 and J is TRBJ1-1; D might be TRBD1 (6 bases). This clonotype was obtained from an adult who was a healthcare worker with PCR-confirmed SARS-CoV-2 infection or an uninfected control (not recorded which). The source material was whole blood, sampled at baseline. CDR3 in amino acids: CASSTGREPGQQAFF. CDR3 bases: TGTGCCAGCAGCACCGGGAGGGAGCCGGGACAACAAGCTTTCTTT.